The text below deals with one T cell receptor (beta chain). Its target antigen remains unknown. No clone much larger than this one lies a single base away; base qualities are absent. The CDR3 regions of human TCRbeta chains were subjected to immunosequencing. For the original study's pipeline: TCRs in the repertoires were matched against a reference library of SARS-CoV-2-specific TCRs that had been generated with the MIRA antigen-specificity platform. Breadth meant the fraction of unique TCRs that were SARS-CoV-2-associated, whereas depth meant the fraction of total T cells that were SARS-CoV-2-associated. Using the MIRA data, each spike-specific TCR was assigned both to the spike region to which the TCR was reactive and to a CD4 or CD8 class. Log10-transformed breadth and depth values were compared by one-way ANOVA with Sidak's multiple comparisons tests. Here the immuneACCESS table is served through TCRdb, limited to in-frame sequences with V and J called. Missing clones are a known gap in these copies; in checked studies unresolved V genes cover under half, and the rest lacks a known reason. The DNA gave D and trimming, while V, J and clone size come from that table. Across this sample there are over 150,000 clones, with 85% to 95% seen only once. The top ten clonotypes cover about 1.5% of the sample.

This entry is derived from a study of T cell responses to AZD1222 COVID-19 vaccine (dated by TCRdb to the early 2020s). Turning to the overall study: A total of just over 230 trial participants underwent TCR sequencing, of whom nearly 210 had received two doses of AZD1222 and some 25 had received two doses of the MenACWY control vaccine. Enrollment into the trials was organized by age into subgroups of 18-55, 56-69 and 70-plus years, and those subgroups contained about 150, 27 and 61 TCR-sequenced participants, respectively.

The time point label, read with the paper, signifies: about 28 days (+/-7) after the second vaccine dose. AZD1222 recipients whose second dose came at about 4 weeks and those whose second dose came at about 12 weeks were combined into one group, since spike-specific TCR depth and breadth did not differ between the two schedules. Vaccinee samples were obtained from the UK trials COV001 and COV002, which included a single-blind randomized controlled phase 2/3 trial of AZD1222 (ChAdOx1 nCoV-19) in healthy adults. For TCRbeta chain sequencing, PBMC samples from trial participants were taken at day 0 and at day 28 after the second dose. What the authors observed across the whole study: Nearly half of unique spike-specific TCRs reportedly recognized epitopes outside regions mutated in the B.1.351 and B.1.1.7 variants. The whole spike protein was spanned by vaccine-associated CD4 TCRs, and dominant responses were seen in regions 160-218 and 743-854. In the small 56-69-year group, the increase in depth fell short of significance, most likely because of low power. Only five to seven AZD1222 recipients were SARS-CoV-2 seropositive at baseline, limiting conclusions about previously exposed vaccinees. After two AZD1222 doses, spike-specific TCR breadth and depth were significantly higher than at day 0 and than in MenACWY recipients. Because no samples from the day 14 peak response were available, repertoires could be characterized only after the peak T cell response. Most participants were white British and females outnumbered males, and the authors suggested that clonal diversity may have been underestimated.

The sequence was obtained from an adult who received the AZD1222 COVID-19 vaccine. The sample in question was peripheral blood, obtained 28 days after the second AZD1222 dose.

For the CDR3, the sequence is CASSRQGGYNEQFF. The DNA sequence follows: TGTGCCAGCAGCCGACAGGGAGGCTACAATGAGCAGTTCTTC. The chain links TRBV14 with TRBJ2-1; the D gene is possibly TRBD1, with 7 bases matching. From its cysteine to its phenylalanine, the CDR3 spans 14 amino acids. Only the CDR3 DNA is retained, 42 bases long and in frame from the first base. V lost 4 bases and J lost 3 bases; the stretch between them is 10 bases long. CDR1 SGHDN and CDR2 FVKESK were looked up in the germline V gene.